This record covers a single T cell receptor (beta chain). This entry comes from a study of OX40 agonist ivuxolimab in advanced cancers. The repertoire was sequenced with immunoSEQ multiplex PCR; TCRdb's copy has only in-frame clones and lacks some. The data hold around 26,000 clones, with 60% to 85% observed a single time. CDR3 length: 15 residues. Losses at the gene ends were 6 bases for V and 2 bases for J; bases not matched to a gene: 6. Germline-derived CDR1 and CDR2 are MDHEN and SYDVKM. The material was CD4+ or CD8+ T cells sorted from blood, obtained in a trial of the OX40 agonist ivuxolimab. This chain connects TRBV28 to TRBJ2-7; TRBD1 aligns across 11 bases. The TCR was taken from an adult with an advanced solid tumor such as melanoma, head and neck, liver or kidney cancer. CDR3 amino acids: CASSPPGQGAYEQYF. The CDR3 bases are TGTGCCAGCAGCCCTCCGGGACAGGGGGCCTACGAGCAGTACTTC.